This T cell receptor (beta chain) was obtained from a study of blood T cell repertoires in COVID-19. Looking at the study overall: The United States, Italy and Spain were the sources of the acute and convalescent COVID-19 samples.

Trimming pared 7 bases from V and 0 bases from J, leaving 10 bases between. CDR1 is MNHEY and CDR2 is SVGAGI in the germline V gene. The CDR3 sequence is 14 residues long. Original processing methods: By means of reference gene primer amplification, nucleated cell counts were estimated. Generated by immunoSEQ multiplex PCR, the TCRdb table keeps only in-frame clones and is missing some. V, J and clone size are those of that table, while D and trimming were read from the DNA. The profile shows tens of thousands of clones, 82% of them singletons. This sequence joins TRBV6-5 and TRBJ2-1, with a weak D call TRBD1 (6 bases). Sequencing used peripheral blood. The source is a woman aged 60-75 years with acute or convalescent COVID-19. CDR3 sequence: CASTKQGSYNEQFF. CDR3 nucleotide sequence: TGTGCCAGCACTAAACAGGGCTCCTACAATGAGCAGTTCTTC.